These 27 T cell receptor beta chains share one sample of origin, sequenced in a study of T cell repertoires in aging, cancer and after chemotherapy. TCR beta rearrangements were amplified from peripheral blood genomic DNA. Multiplex touch-down PCR with TRB-A/B primers amplified rearranged V-D-J TRB sequences. TCRdb ran MiXCR on the multiplex PCR reads and lists one entry per CDR3 protein. Of about 2,000 distinct CDR3 sequences listed, about 25% are singletons. The source material was blood. These receptor sequences come from a human donor with a solid tumor.

This chain's CDR3 is CASSKTSGRPNTGELFF. For the CDR3, the DNA is TGTGCCAGCAGCAAGACTAGCGGGAGGCCGAACACCGGGGAGCTGTTTTTT. The chain has TRBV5-4 and TRBJ2-2; TRBD2 aligns across 13 bases. The CDR3 spans 17 residues. Germline values: CDR1 SGHNT, CDR2 YYREEE (reference sequence). V was pared by 4 bases and J by 0 bases, with 3 bases of the junction left unmatched.

There are a few counts of this clonotype. V gene TRBV4-2 combines with J gene TRBJ1-1; TRBD1 might be the D (6 bases). Germline assignment: CDR1 LGHNA and CDR2 YNFKEQ. With 0 bases removed from V and 6 bases from J, the gap between germline ends came to 11 bases. The CDR3 covers 14 residues. CDR3 sequence (DNA): TGTGCCAGCAGCCAAGACAGGGGCAGTCCTGAAGCTTTCTTT. It translates to CASSQDRGSPEAFF.

By sample fraction, this clonotype is medium-sized. The chain combines TRBV15 with TRBJ2-1; D unresolved. The CDR3 has 16 residues. Trimming cost V 1 base and J 2 bases, with 12 bases left between them. The germline V gene encodes CDR1 LNHNV and CDR2 YYDKDF (reference sequence). The DNA for the CDR3 is TGTGCCACCAGCAGAGCCTTTAGCAGCCCCTACAATGAGCAGTTCTTC. This codes for CATSRAFSSPYNEQFF.

By its share, this clonotype is medium-sized. The J gene is TRBJ2-5, the V gene TRBV5-1, with 7 bases identical to TRBD2. CDR3 length: 12 residues. CDR1 is SGHRS, CDR2 YFSETQ, per germline. V dropped 0 bases and J dropped 7; count of bases not matched to a gene: 0. Here the CDR3 reads CASSLGEGTQYF. In DNA form, the CDR3 reads TGCGCCAGCAGCTTGGGGGAGGGGACCCAGTACTTC.

This clonotype is medium-sized by share. The V and J genes are TRBV20-1 and TRBJ2-1, with D uncertain. The CDR3 runs 12 residues. Trimming shortened V by 4 bases and J by 4 bases, and 8 bases separated the two germline ends. Germline V gene sequence: CDR1 DFQATT, CDR2 SNEGSKA (reference sequence). CDR3 bases: TGCAGTGCTAATCCAGGTTACAATGAGCAGTTCTTC. It specifies CSANPGYNEQFF.

The sample holds a few counts of this clonotype. The rearrangement joins TRBV14 to TRBJ2-5, with 10 nucleotides matching TRBD2. Per the germline V gene, CDR1 is SGHDN and CDR2 is FVKESK. After removal of 4 bases from V and 5 bases from J, the junction contained 7 bases not matched to a gene. CDR3 length: 15 amino acids. CDR3 region: CASSPLAGVGETQYF. In nucleotides, the CDR3 is TGTGCCAGCAGCCCTCTAGCGGGAGTGGGGGAGACCCAGTACTTC.

By its share, this clonotype is medium-sized. The chain uses TRBV19 and TRBJ2-5; 12 bases fit TRBD2. The J segment lost 3 bases and the V segment lost 5 bases, leaving 10 bases of the junction unmatched. The CDR3 extends over 17 amino acids. Looked up from germline, CDR1 is LNHDA and CDR2 is SQIVND (reference sequence). CDR3 sequence reads: CASSPRRGLAGEETQYF. For the CDR3, the DNA is TGTGCCAGTAGTCCTAGGCGGGGACTAGCGGGTGAAGAGACCCAGTACTTC. Drawing the rest from reference TRBV19 and TRBJ2-5, the complete variable domain is DGGITQSPKYLFRKEGQNVTLSCEQNLNHDAMYWYRQDPGQGLRLIYYSQIVNDFQKGDIAEGYSVSREKKESFPLTVTSAQKNPTAFYLCASSPRRGLAGEETQYFGPGTRLLVL.

This clonotype is labeled medium-sized. This CDR3 is CASSQGHEQYF. The CDR3 bases are TGTGCCAGCAGTCAGGGTCACGAGCAGTACTTC. The chain carries TRBV6-1 and TRBJ2-7; TRBD1 is a possible D gene (5 bases). V lost 5 bases, J lost 5 bases, and 7 bases lay in between. In germline, CDR1 is MNHNS, CDR2 SASEGT. The CDR3 contains 11 residues.

Comments on this clonotype: At one boundary the junction diverges from the germline segment, which might be a read error. V gene TRBV14 combines with J gene TRBJ2-7; D unresolved. This CDR3 region has 13 residues. The germline V gene encodes CDR1 SGHDN and CDR2 FVKESK. CDR3 DNA sequence: TGTGTCAGCAGCCAAGACTCCAGATCCGAGCAGTACTTC. Amino acid sequence: CVSSQDSRSEQYF.

This clonotype is medium-sized (0.01 to 0.1%) in the sample. V is TRBV12-3 or TRBV12-4 and J is TRBJ2-7; 9 bases fit TRBD2. CDR3 size: 13 residues. Trimming at V came to 8 bases and at J to 2 bases, leaving 4 bases not matched to a gene. The CDR3 protein is CASRIAGAYEQYF. CDR3 DNA: TGTGCCAGCCGTATAGCGGGAGCCTACGAGCAGTACTTC.

This clonotype is labeled as medium-sized. DNA for the CDR3: TGCGCCAGCAGCCCCGGACCGGAGGAGACCCAGTACTTC. As protein: CASSPGPEETQYF. This chain links TRBV5-1 with TRBJ2-5, with D uncertain. V lost 4 bases and J 5 bases, leaving 12 bases between the germline ends. CDR3 length: 13 residues. Germline lookup yields CDR1 SGHRS and CDR2 YFSETQ. Based on the CDR3 plus reference TRBV5-1 and TRBJ2-5, the full variable domain is KAGVTQTPRYLIKTRGQQVTLSCSPISGHRSVSWYQQTPGQGLQFLFEYFSETQRNKGNFPGRFSGRQFSNSRSEMNVSTLELGDSALYLCASSPGPEETQYFGPGTRLLVL.

By share of the sample, this clonotype is large. This chain uses TRBV30 with TRBJ2-2; D not resolved. This CDR3 comprises 15 residues. Germline CDR1 and CDR2: GTSNPN and SVGIG (reference sequence). V lost 5 bases, J lost 2 bases, and 15 bases lay in between. In DNA form, the CDR3 reads TGTGCCTGGCTTGGCGGACCCACCAACACCGGGGAGCTGTTTTTT. This sequence encodes CAWLGGPTNTGELFF.

By its share, this clonotype is medium-sized. This chain uses TRBV6-4 with TRBJ2-1; possible D gene TRBD2, 6 bases. Germline loops: CDR1 MRHNA, CDR2 SNTAGT. The length of the CDR3 is 13 residues. V was pared by 6 bases and J by 8 bases, with 14 bases between. For the CDR3, the DNA is TGTGCCAGCAGCTTACGGGAGCCCGATGAGCAGTTCTTC. Translated: CASSLREPDEQFF.

By share, this clonotype counts as medium-sized (0.01 to 0.1%). The V gene is TRBV30, the J gene TRBJ2-3; D is ambiguous. The germline V gene encodes CDR1 GTSNPN and CDR2 SVGIG (reference sequence). CDR3 length: 16 amino acids. The V end lost 4 bases, the J end lost 0 bases, and 17 bases lay between the germline ends. The CDR3 DNA is TGTGCCTGGATTCCCTTTGGCCTTTCTAGCACAGATACGCAGTATTTT. Its translation: CAWIPFGLSSTDTQYF.

By share of the sample, this clonotype is medium-sized (0.01 to 0.1%). This chain uses TRBV19 with TRBJ2-3; 7 bases are shared with TRBD2. Unmatched junction bases numbered 8, after V lost 6 bases and J lost 2 bases. The germline gives CDR1 LNHDA, CDR2 SQIVND (reference sequence). This CDR3 contains 15 residues. The CDR3 DNA is TGTGCCAGTAGCTCACTAGCGTTCCCCACAGATACGCAGTATTTT. It specifies CASSSLAFPTDTQYF.

This clonotype is medium-sized in the sample. This chain links TRBV6-5 with TRBJ2-1; the match to TRBD1 covers 9 bases. V trimming: 6 bases; J trimming: 8 bases; junction bases outside the gene matches: 2. Germline CDR1 is MNHEY and CDR2 is SVGAGI. The CDR3 has 12 amino acids. Here the CDR3 DNA reads TGTGCCAGCAGAGACAGGGGGGATGAGCAGTTCTTC. Its translation is CASRDRGDEQFF.

The V gene is TRBV27, the J gene TRBJ2-2; D may be TRBD1 or TRBD2 (5 bases each). The CDR3 runs 15 residues. Per germline, CDR1 MNHEY and CDR2 SMNVEV (reference sequence). The germline V and J ends were trimmed by 5 bases and 3 bases, with 13 bases remaining between them. The CDR3 loop is CASSTTGLYTGELFF. The CDR3 nucleotides read TGTGCCAGCAGTACCACGGGGCTGTACACCGGGGAGCTGTTTTTT.

This clonotype is labeled as medium-sized. This chain joins TRBV6-1 and TRBJ1-5, with unresolved D. Germline V CDR1 and CDR2: MNHNS, SASEGT. The CDR3 has 15 residues. Trimming removed 5 bases from V and 0 bases from J, with 11 bases in between. CDR3 sequence (DNA): TGTGCCAGCAGTCTACAGCGAGATAGCAATCAGCCCCAGCATTTT. Translation: CASSLQRDSNQPQHF.

By sample share, this clonotype is medium-sized. The CDR3 sequence is CASSLSTPRDNEQFF. In DNA form, the CDR3 reads TGTGCCAGCAGCTTATCAACCCCGAGGGACAATGAGCAGTTCTTC. The V gene is TRBV7-6, the J gene TRBJ2-1; D perhaps matches TRBD2 (5 bases). The ends were cut back, 2 bases at V and 5 bases at J, with 13 bases in the middle. The CDR3 contains 15 residues. CDR1 and CDR2 from the germline V gene are SGHVS and FNYEAQ.

Judged by abundance, this clonotype is medium-sized. The chain employs TRBV27 and TRBJ2-3; D may be TRBD1 (6 bases). Trimming removed 3 bases from V and 2 bases from J, with 15 bases in between. CDR1 and CDR2 from the germline V gene are MNHEY and SMNVEV (reference sequence). The CDR3 is 16 amino acids. The CDR3 loop is CASSFLGTTYTDTQYF. CDR3 DNA sequence: TGTGCCAGCAGTTTCCTCGGGACAACATACACAGATACGCAGTATTTT.

Sample share makes this clonotype medium-sized (0.01 to 0.1%). This rearrangement joins TRBV27 to TRBJ1-1; 9 positions match TRBD1. There are 17 residues in the CDR3. J gave up 1 base and V 6 bases, and 12 bases lay outside the gene matches. Germline V lookup: CDR1 MNHEY, CDR2 SMNVEV (reference sequence). Here the CDR3 reads CASSDVTGGSTNTEAFF. CDR3 DNA sequence: TGTGCCAGCAGCGATGTGACAGGGGGGTCAACGAACACTGAAGCTTTCTTT.

V and J are TRBV29-1 and TRBJ1-2; no firm D call. The CDR3 is 12 amino acids. V shed 2 bases and J shed 5 bases, with 9 bases lying between them. Germline lookup yields CDR1 SQVTM and CDR2 ANQGSEA. CDR3 DNA sequence: TGCAGCGTTGAATGGGCGATGTATGGCTACACCTTC. This gives the protein CSVEWAMYGYTF. Full variable domain (outside the CDR3, taken from reference TRBV29-1 and TRBJ1-2): SAVISQKPSRDICQRGTSLTIQCQVDSQVTMMFWYRQQPGQSLTLIATANQGSEATYESGFVIDKFPISRPNLTFSTLTVSNMSPEDSSIYLCSVEWAMYGYTFGSGTRLTVV.

In this sample, this clonotype is medium-sized. This chain links TRBV5-4 with TRBJ2-5; 7 bases agree with TRBD2. After removal of 0 bases from V and 5 bases from J, the junction contained 13 bases not matched to a gene. CDR3 length: 17 amino acids. Germline V gives CDR1 SGHNT, CDR2 YYREEE (reference sequence). CDR3 region: CASSLVLGGRLGETQYF. Here the CDR3 DNA reads TGTGCCAGCAGCTTGGTCCTGGGCGGGAGACTAGGGGAGACCCAGTACTTC.

The V and J genes are TRBV15 and TRBJ2-2; 8 bases fit TRBD2. This CDR3 comprises 16 residues. Germline CDR1 reads LNHNV; CDR2 reads YYDKDF (reference sequence). The junction had 13 bases not matched to a gene; V was cut back by 5 bases and J by 8 bases. CDR3: CATSLGTGGPIGELFF. The CDR3 nucleotides read TGTGCCACCAGCCTGGGAACGGGAGGGCCCATTGGGGAGCTGTTTTTT.

This clonotype is judged large. The chain links TRBV19 to TRBJ1-2; D is possibly TRBD1 (6 bases). This CDR3 spans 16 amino acids. V was shortened by 3 bases and J by 2 bases, with 16 bases between the two germline ends. The V gene's germline CDR1 is LNHDA and CDR2 SQIVND (reference sequence). CDR3 amino acids: CASSILGTRNNYGYTF. The CDR3 DNA reads TGTGCCAGTAGTATCCTCGGGACAAGAAACAACTATGGCTACACCTTC.

V usage is TRBV10-1 and J usage is TRBJ2-5; the D gene could be TRBD1 or TRBD2 (5 bases each). Per germline, CDR1 WNHNN and CDR2 SYGVQD (reference sequence). Trimming stripped 10 bases from V and 10 bases from J, with 28 bases between. This CDR3 comprises 15 residues. The CDR3 DNA is TGCGCCACCCAAAGGGACCTCTGGGCGGTGAAAGACCAGTACTTC. It yields the protein CATQRDLWAVKDQYF.

In its sample, this clonotype is medium-sized. V and J are TRBV7-6 and TRBJ2-3; D not certain. Trimming removed 2 bases at V and 4 bases at J, with 4 bases between. Germline V gene sequence: CDR1 SGHVS, CDR2 FNYEAQ. The CDR3 sequence is 12 residues long. DNA of the CDR3: TGTGCCAGCAGCTTAAACGCAGATACGCAGTATTTT. Encoded protein: CASSLNADTQYF.